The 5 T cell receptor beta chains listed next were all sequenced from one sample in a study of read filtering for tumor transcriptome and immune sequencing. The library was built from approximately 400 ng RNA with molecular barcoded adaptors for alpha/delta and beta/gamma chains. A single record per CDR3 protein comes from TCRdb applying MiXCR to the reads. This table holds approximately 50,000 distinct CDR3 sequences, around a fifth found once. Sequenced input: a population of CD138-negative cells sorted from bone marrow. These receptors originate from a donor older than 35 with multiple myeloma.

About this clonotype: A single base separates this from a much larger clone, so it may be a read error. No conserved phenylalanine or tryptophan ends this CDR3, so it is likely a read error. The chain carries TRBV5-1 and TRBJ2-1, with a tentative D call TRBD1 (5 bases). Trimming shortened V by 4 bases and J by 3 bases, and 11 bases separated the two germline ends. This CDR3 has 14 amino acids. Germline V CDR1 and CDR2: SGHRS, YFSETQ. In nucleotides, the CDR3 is TGCGCCAGCAGCCTGGAGACAGACTACAATGAGCAGTTCCTC. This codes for CASSLETDYNEQFL.

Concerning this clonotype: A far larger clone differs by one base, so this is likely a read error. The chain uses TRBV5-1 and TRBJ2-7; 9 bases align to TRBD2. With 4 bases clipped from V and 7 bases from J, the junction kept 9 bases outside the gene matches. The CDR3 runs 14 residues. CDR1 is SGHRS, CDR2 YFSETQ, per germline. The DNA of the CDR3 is TGCGCCAGCAGCCAGAGCGGGGGGTACAATGAGCAGTACTTC. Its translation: CASSQSGGYNEQYF.

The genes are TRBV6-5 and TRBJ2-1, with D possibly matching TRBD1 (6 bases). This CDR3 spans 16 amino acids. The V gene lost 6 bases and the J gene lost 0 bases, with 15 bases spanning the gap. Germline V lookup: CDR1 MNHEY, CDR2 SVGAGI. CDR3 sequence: CASRDRAESSYNEQFF. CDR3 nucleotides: TGTGCCAGCAGGGACAGAGCGGAAAGCTCCTACAATGAGCAGTTCTTC.

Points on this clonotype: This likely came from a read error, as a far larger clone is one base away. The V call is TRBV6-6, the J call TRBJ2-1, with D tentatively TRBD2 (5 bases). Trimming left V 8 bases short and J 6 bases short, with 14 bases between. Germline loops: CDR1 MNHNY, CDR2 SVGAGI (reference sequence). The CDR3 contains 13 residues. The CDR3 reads CASGLLNCNEQFF. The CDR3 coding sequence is TGTGCCAGCGGACTCCTGAACTGCAATGAGCAGTTCTTC.

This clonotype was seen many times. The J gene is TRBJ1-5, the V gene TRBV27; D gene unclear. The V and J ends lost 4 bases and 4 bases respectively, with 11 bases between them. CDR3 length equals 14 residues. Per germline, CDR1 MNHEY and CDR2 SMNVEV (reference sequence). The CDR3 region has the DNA TGTGCCAGCAGTTCAAACATGGCTAATCAGCCCCAGCATTTT. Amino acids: CASSSNMANQPQHF.